This T cell receptor beta chain was captured in a study of T-cell memory formation after mild COVID-19. At the level of the study: The study found TCR clusters largely donor specific.

Trimming took off 3 bases at V and 5 bases at J, with 8 bases between the two ends. This CDR3 region has 12 residues. CDR1 and CDR2 (germline): DFQATT, SNEGSKA (reference sequence). Study-level points and caveats: Pre-infection memory already had some responding clones, implying cross-reactive memory joined. CM and EM subsets held most contracting CD4+ clones; EMRA held CD8+ ones.

Amplification by 5'RACE using constant-segment primers produced TCR alpha and TCR beta cDNA libraries that carried sample barcodes and UMIs. In TCRdb, the 5' RACE reads were re-called with MiXCR into one record per CDR3 protein. This table has about 200,000 distinct CDR3 sequences, 7.5% to 10% appearing once. The sample holds many counts of this clonotype. Its antigen is still unknown. This sequence joins TRBV20-1 and TRBJ2-1; weak D call: TRBD2 (5 bases). The sample comprised PBMCs or a T cell subset sorted from them (not recorded which). The clonotype was recovered from a man aged 18 to 30 who had mild COVID-19 (a few samples of this study predate the infection). Cell type and time point are not known. The CDR3 here is CSARFGDNEQFF. The CDR3 nucleotides are TGCAGTGCTAGGTTCGGGGACAATGAGCAGTTCTTC.